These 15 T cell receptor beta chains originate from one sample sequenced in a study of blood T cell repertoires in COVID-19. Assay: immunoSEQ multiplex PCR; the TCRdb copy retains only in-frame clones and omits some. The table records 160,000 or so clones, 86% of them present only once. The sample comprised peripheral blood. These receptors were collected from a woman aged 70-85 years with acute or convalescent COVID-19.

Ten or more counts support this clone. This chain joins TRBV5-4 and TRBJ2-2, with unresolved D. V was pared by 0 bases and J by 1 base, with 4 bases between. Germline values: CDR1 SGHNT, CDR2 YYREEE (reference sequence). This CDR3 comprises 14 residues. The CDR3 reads CASSLAGNTGELFF. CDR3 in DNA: TGTGCCAGCAGCTTGGCAGGGAACACCGGGGAGCTGTTTTTT.

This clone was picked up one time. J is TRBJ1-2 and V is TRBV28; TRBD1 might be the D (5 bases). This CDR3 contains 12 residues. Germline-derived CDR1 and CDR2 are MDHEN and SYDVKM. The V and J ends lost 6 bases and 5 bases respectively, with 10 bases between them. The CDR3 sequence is CASRGQEYGYTF. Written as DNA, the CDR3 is TGTGCCAGCAGGGGGCAAGAGTATGGCTACACCTTC.

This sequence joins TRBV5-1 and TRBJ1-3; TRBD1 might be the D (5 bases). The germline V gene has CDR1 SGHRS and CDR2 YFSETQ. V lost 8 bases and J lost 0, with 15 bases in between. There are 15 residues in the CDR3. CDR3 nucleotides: TGCGCCAGTTCCCAGGGCAGTCCCTCTGGAAACACCATATATTTT. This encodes CASSQGSPSGNTIYF.

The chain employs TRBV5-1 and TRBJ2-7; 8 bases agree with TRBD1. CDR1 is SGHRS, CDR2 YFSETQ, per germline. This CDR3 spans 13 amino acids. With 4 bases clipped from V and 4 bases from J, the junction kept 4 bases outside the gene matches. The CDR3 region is CASSGTGGYEQYF. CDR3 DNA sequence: TGCGCCAGCAGCGGGACAGGAGGGTACGAGCAGTACTTC. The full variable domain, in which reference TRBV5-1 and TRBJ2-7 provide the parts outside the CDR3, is KAGVTQTPRYLIKTRGQQVTLSCSPISGHRSVSWYQQTPGQGLQFLFEYFSETQRNKGNFPGRFSGRQFSNSRSEMNVSTLELGDSALYLCASSGTGGYEQYFGPGTRLTVT.

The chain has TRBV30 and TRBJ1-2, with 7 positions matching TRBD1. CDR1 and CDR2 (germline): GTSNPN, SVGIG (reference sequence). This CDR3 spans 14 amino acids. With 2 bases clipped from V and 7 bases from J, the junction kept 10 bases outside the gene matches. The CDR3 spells CAWSLGGRTTGYTF. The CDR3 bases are TGTGCCTGGAGTCTAGGGGGCCGAACAACTGGCTACACCTTC.

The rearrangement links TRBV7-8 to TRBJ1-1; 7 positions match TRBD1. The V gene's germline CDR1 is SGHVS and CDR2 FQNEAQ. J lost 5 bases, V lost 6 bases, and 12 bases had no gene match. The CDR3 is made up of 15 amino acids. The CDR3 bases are TGTGCCAGCAGTACAGGGGTAATGCTGGATACTGAAGCTTTCTTT. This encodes CASSTGVMLDTEAFF.

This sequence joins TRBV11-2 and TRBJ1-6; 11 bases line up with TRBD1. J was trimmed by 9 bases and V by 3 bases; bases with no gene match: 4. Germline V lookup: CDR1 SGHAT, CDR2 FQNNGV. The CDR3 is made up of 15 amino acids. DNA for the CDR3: TGTGCCAGCAGCTTCGGGACAGGGGGTGGTTCACCCCTCCACTTT. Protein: CASSFGTGGGSPLHF.

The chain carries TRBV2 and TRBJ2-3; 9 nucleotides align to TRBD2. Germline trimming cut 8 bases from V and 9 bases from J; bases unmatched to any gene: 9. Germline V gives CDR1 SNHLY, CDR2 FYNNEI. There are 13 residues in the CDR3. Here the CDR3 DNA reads TGTGCCAGCGGGGCTAGCGGGGCCCCGACGCAGTATTTT. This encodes CASGASGAPTQYF.

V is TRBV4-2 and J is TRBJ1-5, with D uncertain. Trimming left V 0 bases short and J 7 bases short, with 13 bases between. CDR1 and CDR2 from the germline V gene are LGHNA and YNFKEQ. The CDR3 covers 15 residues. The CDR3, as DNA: TGTGCCAGCAGCCAAGATTCGTCCAGGCAACAGCCCCAGCATTTT. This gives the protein CASSQDSSRQQPQHF.

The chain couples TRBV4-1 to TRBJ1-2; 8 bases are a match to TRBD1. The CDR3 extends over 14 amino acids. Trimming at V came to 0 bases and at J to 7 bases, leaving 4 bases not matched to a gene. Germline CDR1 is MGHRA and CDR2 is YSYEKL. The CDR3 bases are TGCGCCAGCAGCCAAGAGACAGGGGTAGGTGGCTACACCTTC. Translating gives CASSQETGVGGYTF.

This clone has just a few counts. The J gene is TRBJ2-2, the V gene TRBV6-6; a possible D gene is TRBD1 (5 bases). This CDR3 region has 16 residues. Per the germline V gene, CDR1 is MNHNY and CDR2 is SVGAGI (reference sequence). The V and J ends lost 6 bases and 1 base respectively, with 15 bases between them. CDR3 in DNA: TGTGCCAGCAGCCCGCTTGACAGCGTGAACACCGGGGAGCTGTTTTTT. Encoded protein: CASSPLDSVNTGELFF.

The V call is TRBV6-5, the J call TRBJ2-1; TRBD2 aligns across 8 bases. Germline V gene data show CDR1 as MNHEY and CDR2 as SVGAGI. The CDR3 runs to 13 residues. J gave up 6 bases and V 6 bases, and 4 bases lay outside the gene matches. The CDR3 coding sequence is TGTGCCAGCAGGCGGGGGGCTGGCAATGAGCAGTTCTTC. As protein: CASRRGAGNEQFF.

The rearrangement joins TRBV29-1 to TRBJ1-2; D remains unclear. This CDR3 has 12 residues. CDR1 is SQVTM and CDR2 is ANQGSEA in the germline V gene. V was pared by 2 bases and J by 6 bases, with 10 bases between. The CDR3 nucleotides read TGCAGCGTTGAATTGCAGGATAATGGCTACACCTTC. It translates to CSVELQDNGYTF.

CDR3 residues: CASSDLDSSFGNTIYF. The CDR3 region has the DNA TGTGCCAGCAGTGACCTAGACAGCTCCTTCGGAAACACCATATATTTT. This chain links TRBV6-1 with TRBJ1-3; TRBD1 is a possible D gene (5 bases). Germline CDR1 MNHNS, CDR2 SASEGT. Trimming shortened V by 3 bases and J by 4 bases, and 16 bases separated the two germline ends. The length of the CDR3 is 16 residues.

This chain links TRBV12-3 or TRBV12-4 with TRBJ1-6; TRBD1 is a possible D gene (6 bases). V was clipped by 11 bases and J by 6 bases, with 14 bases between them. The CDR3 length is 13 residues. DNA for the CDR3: TGTGCCTCCAGGGGCAGGAGTAATTCACCCCTCCACTTT. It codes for CASRGRSNSPLHF.